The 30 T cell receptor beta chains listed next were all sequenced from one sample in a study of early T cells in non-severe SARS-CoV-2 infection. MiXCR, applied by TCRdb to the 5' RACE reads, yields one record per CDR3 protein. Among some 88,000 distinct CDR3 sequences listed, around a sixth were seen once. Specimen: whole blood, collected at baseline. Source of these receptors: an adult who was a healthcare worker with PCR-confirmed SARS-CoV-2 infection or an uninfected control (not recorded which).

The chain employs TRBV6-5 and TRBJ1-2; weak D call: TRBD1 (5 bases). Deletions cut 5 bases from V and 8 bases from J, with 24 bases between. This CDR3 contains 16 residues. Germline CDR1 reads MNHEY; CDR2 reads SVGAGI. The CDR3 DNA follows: TGTGCCAGCAGTCACCCCTGGGACTCCAGAGTGGGAGGCTACACCTTC. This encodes CASSHPWDSRVGGYTF.

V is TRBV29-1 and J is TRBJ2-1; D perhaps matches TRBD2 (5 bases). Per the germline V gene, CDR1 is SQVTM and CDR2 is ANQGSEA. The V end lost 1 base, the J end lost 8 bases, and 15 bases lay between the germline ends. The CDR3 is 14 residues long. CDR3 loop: CSVEGLPPLDEQFF. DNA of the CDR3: TGCAGCGTTGAAGGACTACCACCCCTTGATGAGCAGTTCTTC.

This CDR3 is CASSRYQGSSYNEQFF. CDR3 in DNA: TGTGCCAGCAGCCGGTATCAGGGAAGCTCCTACAATGAGCAGTTCTTC. The rearrangement links TRBV11-2 to TRBJ2-1; weak D call: TRBD1 (5 bases). The CDR3 consists of 16 residues. Germline CDR1 reads SGHAT; CDR2 reads FQNNGV. V was shortened by 5 bases and J by 0 bases, with 14 bases between the two germline ends.

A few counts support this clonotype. CDR3 in DNA: TGTGCCAGCAGTTATTTCACTGGGTTTGGCACCGGGGAGCTGTTTTTT. Encoded protein: CASSYFTGFGTGELFF. The V gene is TRBV12-3 or TRBV12-4, the J gene TRBJ2-2; D is undetermined. CDR3 size: 16 residues. V shed 4 bases and J shed 4 bases, with 16 bases lying between them.

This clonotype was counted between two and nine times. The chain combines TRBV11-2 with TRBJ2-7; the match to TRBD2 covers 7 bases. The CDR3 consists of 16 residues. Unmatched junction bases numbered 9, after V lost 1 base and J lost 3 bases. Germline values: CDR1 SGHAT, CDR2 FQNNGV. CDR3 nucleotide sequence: TGTGCCAGCAGCTTAGGTCCTCCGGGAGGCCACTACGAGCAGTACTTC. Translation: CASSLGPPGGHYEQYF.

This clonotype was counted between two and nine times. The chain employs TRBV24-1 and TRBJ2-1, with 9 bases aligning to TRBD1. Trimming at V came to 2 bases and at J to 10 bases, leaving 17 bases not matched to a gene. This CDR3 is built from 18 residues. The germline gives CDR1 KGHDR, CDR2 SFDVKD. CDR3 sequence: CATSDWGTGNGISSEQFF. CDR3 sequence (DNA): TGTGCCACCAGTGATTGGGGGACAGGGAACGGGATATCCTCGGAGCAGTTCTTC.

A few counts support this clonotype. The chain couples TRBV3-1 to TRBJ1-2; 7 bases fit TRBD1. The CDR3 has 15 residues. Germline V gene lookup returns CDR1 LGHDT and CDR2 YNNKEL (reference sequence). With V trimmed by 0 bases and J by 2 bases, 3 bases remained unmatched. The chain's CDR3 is CASSQDPGQNYGYTF. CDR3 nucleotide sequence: TGTGCCAGCAGCCAAGATCCGGGACAGAACTATGGCTACACCTTC.

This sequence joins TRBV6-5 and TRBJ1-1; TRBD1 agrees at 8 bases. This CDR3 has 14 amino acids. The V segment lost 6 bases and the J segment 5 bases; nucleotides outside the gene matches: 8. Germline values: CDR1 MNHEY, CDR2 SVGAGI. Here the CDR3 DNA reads TGTGCCAGCAGCCGGGGACAGGCCCTTACTGAAGCTTTCTTT. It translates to CASSRGQALTEAFF.

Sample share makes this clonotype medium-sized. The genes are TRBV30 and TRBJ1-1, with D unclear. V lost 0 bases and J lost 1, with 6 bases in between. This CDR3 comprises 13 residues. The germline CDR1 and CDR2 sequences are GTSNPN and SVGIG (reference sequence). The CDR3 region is CAWSVVGNTEAFF. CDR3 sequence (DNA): TGTGCCTGGAGTGTCGTGGGGAACACTGAAGCTTTCTTT. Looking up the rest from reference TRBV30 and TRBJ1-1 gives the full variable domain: SQTIHQWPATLVQPVGSPLSLECTVEGTSNPNLYWYRQAAGRGLQLLFYSVGIGQISSEVPQNLSASRPQDRQFILSSKKLLLSDSGFYLCAWSVVGNTEAFFGQGTRLTVV.

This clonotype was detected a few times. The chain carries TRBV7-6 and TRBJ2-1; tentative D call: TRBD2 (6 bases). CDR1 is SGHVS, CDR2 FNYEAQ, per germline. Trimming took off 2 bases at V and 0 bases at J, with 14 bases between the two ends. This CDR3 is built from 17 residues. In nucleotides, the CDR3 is TGTGCCAGCAGCTTATCCCCTAGCGCTATCTCCTACAATGAGCAGTTCTTC. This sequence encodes CASSLSPSAISYNEQFF. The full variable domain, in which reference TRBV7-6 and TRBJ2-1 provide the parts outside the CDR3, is GAGVSQSPRYKVTKRGQDVALRCDPISGHVSLYWYRQALGQGPEFLTYFNYEAQQDKSGLPNDRFSAERPEGSISTLTIQRTEQRDSAMYRCASSLSPSAISYNEQFFGPGTRLTVL.

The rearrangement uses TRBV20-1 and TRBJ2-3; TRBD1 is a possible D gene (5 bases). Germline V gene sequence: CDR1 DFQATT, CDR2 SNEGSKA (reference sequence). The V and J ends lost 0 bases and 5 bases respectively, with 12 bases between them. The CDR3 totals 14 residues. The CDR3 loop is CSARDPVTGDTQYF. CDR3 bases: TGCAGTGCTAGAGATCCGGTAACAGGAGATACGCAGTATTTT.

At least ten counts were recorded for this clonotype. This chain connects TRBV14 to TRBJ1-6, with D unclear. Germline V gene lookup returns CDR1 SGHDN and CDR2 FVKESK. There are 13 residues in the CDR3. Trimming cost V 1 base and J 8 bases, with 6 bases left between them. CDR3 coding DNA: TGTGCCAGCAGCCAAGTGTTTCATTCACCCCTCCACTTT. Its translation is CASSQVFHSPLHF.

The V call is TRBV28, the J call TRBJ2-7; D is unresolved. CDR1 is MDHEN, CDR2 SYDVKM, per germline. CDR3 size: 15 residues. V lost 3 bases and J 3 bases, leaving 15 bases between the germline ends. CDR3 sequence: CASSFTVGSHYEQYF. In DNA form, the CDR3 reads TGTGCCAGCAGTTTTACAGTCGGATCCCACTACGAGCAGTACTTC.

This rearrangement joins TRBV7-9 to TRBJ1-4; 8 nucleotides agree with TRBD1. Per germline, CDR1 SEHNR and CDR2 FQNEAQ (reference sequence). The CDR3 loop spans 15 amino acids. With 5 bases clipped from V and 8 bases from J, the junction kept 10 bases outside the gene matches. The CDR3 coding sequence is TGTGCCAGCAGCCCCGGGACAGGCTTCAGGGAAAAACTGTTTTTT. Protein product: CASSPGTGFREKLFF. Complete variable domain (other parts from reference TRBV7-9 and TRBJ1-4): DTGVSQNPRHKITKRGQNVTFRCDPISEHNRLYWYRQTLGQGPEFLTYFQNEAQLEKSRLLSDRFSAERPKGSFSTLEIQRTEQGDSAMYLCASSPGTGFREKLFFGSGTQLSVL.

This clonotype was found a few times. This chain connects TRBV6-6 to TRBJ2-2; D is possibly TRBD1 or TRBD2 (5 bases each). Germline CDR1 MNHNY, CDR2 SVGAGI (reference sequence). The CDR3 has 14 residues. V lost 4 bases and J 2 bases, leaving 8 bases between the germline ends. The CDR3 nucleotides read TGTGCCAGCAGTTCGGGGCCAAACACCGGGGAGCTGTTTTTT. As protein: CASSSGPNTGELFF.

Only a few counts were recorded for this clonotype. Written as DNA, the CDR3 is TGCAGTGCGACCCCCCAAGTAAACGAGCAGTACTTC. It is translated as CSATPQVNEQYF. The rearrangement uses TRBV20-1 and TRBJ2-7; no clear D. Germline V gives CDR1 DFQATT, CDR2 SNEGSKA (reference sequence). Trimming took 6 bases from V and 5 from J, leaving 14 bases between them. This CDR3 contains 12 residues.

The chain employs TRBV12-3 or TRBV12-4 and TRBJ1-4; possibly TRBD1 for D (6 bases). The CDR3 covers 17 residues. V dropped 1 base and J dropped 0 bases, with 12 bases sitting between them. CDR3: CASSLGRRGATNEKLFF. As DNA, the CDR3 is TGTGCCAGCAGTTTAGGTCGGAGGGGGGCAACTAATGAAAAACTGTTTTTT.

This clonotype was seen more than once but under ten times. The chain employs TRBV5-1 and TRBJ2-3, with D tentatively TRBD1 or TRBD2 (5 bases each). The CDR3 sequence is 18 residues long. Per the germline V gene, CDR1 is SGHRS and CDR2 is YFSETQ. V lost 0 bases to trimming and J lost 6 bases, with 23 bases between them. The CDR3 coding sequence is TGCGCCAGCAGCTTGGCCCAAACGCCGGGACCGAACGTGGATACGCAGTATTTT. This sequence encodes CASSLAQTPGPNVDTQYF.

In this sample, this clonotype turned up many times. The CDR3 sequence is CASSPSGRGNEQFF. CDR3 nucleotides: TGTGCCAGCAGTCCCTCGGGAAGGGGCAATGAGCAGTTCTTC. This chain uses TRBV12-3 or TRBV12-4 with TRBJ2-1; D may match TRBD1 or TRBD2 (5 bases each). Trimming removed 5 bases from V and 6 bases from J, with 14 bases in between. The CDR3 contains 14 residues.

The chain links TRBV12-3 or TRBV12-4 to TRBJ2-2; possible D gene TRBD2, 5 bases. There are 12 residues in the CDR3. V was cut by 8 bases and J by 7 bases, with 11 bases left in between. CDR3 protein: CASVGSHGELFF. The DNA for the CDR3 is TGTGCCAGCGTTGGGAGTCACGGGGAGCTGTTTTTT.

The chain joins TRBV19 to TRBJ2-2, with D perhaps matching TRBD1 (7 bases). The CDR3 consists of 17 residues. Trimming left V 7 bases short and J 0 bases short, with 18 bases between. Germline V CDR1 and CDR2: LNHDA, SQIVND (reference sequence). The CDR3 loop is CASKSEGAEPNTGELFF. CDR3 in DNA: TGTGCCAGTAAGTCGGAGGGGGCAGAGCCGAACACCGGGGAGCTGTTTTTT.

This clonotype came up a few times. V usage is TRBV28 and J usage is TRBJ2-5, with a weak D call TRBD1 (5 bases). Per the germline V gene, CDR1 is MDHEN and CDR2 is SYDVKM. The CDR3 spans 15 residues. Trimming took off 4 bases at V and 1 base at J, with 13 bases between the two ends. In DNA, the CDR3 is TGTGCCAGCAGTTCGGATTCAGGGTTCCAAGAGACCCAGTACTTC. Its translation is CASSSDSGFQETQYF. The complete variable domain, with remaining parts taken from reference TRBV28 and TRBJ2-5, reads DVKVTQSSRYLVKRTGEKVFLECVQDMDHENMFWYRQDPGLGLRLIYFSYDVKMKEKGDIPEGYSVSREKKERFSLILESASTNQTSMYLCASSSDSGFQETQYFGPGTRLLVL.

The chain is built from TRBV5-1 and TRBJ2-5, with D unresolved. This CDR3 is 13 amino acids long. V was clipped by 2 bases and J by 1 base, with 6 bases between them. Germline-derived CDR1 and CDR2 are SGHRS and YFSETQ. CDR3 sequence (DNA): TGCGCCAGCAGCTTTCAGACCCAAGAGACCCAGTACTTC. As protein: CASSFQTQETQYF.

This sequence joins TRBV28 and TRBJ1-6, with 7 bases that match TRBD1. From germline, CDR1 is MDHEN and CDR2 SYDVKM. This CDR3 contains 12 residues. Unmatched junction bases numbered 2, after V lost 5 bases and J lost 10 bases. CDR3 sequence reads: CASSRQGSPLHF. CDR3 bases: TGTGCCAGCAGTAGACAGGGATCACCCCTCCACTTT.

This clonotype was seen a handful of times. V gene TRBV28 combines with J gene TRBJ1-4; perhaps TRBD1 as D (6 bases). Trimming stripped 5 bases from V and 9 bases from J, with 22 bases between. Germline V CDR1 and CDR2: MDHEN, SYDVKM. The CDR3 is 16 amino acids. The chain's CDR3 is CASSPLLTGSEKKLFF. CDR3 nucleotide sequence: TGTGCCAGCAGTCCCCTCCTAACAGGGTCGGAGAAAAAACTGTTTTTT.

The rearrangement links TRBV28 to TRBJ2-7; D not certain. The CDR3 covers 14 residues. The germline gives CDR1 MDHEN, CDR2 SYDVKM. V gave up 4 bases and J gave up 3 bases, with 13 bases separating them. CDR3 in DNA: TGTGCCAGCAGTTCCACCCTATTCGACTACGAGCAGTACTTC. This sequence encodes CASSSTLFDYEQYF.

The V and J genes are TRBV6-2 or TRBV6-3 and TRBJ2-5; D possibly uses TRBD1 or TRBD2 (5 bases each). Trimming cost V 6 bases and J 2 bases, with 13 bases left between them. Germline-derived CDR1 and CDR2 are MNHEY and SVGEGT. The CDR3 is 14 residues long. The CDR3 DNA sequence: TGTGCCAGCAGCACTGGGACGATGCAAGAGACCCAGTACTTC. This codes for CASSTGTMQETQYF.

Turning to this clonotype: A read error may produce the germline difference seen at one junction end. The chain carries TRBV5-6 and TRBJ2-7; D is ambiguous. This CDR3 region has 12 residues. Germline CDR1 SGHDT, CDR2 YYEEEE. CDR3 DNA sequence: TGTGCCAGCAGCTCTGACTCCCACGAGCAGTACTTC. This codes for CASSSDSHEQYF.

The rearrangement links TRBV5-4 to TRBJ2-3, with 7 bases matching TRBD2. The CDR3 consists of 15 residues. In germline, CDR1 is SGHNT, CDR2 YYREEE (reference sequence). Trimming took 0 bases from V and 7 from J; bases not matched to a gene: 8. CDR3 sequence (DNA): TGTGCCAGCAGCTTGGATGCGGGAGAGTTGCATACGCAGTATTTT. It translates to CASSLDAGELHTQYF.

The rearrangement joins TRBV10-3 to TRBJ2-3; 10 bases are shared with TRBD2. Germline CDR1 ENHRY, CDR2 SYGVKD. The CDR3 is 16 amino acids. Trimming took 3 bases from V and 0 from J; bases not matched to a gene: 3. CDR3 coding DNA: TGTGCCATCAGTGAAAGCGGGAGGGGTAGCACAGATACGCAGTATTTT. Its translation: CAISESGRGSTDTQYF.